The rows below give T cell receptor beta chains drawn from one sample of a study of cytomegalovirus exposure and HLA in healthy donors. Profiling relied on immunoSEQ multiplex PCR, and the TCRdb table lists in-frame clones only, not all of them. The sample includes nearly 110,000 clones, around 69% of them seen just once. Sequenced sample: PBMCs. Receptors were obtained from a man in his late teens or twenties in good health and CMV-seronegative. Each CDR3 is given with its conserved first and last residue. The D gene is left open where the match is weak. Clone size is stated in some rows and not others, as once, few, many or a class when expanded.

cdr3_nt cdr3_aa v_call clone_size d_call j_call
TGTGCCACCAGCAGAGATGGGAGGACAGGGGGTCAGAGTGGCTACCCCTTC CATSRDGRTGGQSGYPF TRBV15 NA TRBD1 TRBJ1-2
TGTGCCAGCACCATGGGACAGGGTCACTATGGCTACACCTTC CASTMGQGHYGYTF TRBV2 NA TRBD1 TRBJ1-2
TGTGCCAGCAGCTTAGGTTCCAGGGGGTACGAGCAGTACTTC CASSLGSRGYEQYF TRBV7-9 NA TRBD1 TRBJ2-7
TGTGCCAGCAGCGTACTTGGCCATGAGCAGTTCTTC CASSVLGHEQFF TRBV9 NA NA TRBJ2-1
TGTGCCAGCAGCGTAGAGGGACAGGGAAATGAAAAACTGTTTTTT CASSVEGQGNEKLFF TRBV9 many TRBD1 TRBJ1-4
TGTGCCAGCAGTCGGACAGGCCTGAGCTCCTACGAGCAGTACTTC CASSRTGLSSYEQYF TRBV2 NA TRBD1 TRBJ2-7
TGTGCCAGCAGTGGCCCAGGACAGGGGGCGCGGGGTACTGAAGCTTTCTTT CASSGPGQGARGTEAFF TRBV25-1 once TRBD1 TRBJ1-1
TGTGCCAGCAGCTCCGACAGGGTTCCCACAGATACGCAGTATTTT CASSSDRVPTDTQYF TRBV9 NA TRBD1 TRBJ2-3
TGTGCCAGCAGCCTCCCTACTGTCCTCACTAGCGGGGGTAATAATGAGCAGTTCTTC CASSLPTVLTSGGNNEQFF TRBV11-2 NA TRBD2 TRBJ2-1
TGTGCCAGCAGAGGGGGACCGGACGGAAGGGATGGCTACACCTTC CASRGGPDGRDGYTF TRBV6-6 NA NA TRBJ1-2
TGTGCCAGCAGCGTGAGAGGGAGCTCCTACAATGAGCAGTTCTTC CASSVRGSSYNEQFF TRBV9 NA NA TRBJ2-1
TGTGCCAGCAGTTTAGGAGGCATTTCCTACGAGCAGTACTTC CASSLGGISYEQYF TRBV28 NA NA TRBJ2-7
TGTGCCAGCAGCCTAGAGTTCAGCGGGGGGAGTATGAATGAGCAGTTCTTC CASSLEFSGGSMNEQFF TRBV7-2 NA TRBD2 TRBJ2-1
TGTGCCAGCAGTTTCGGCAGAGAGACTAAGAAGCAGTTCTTC CASSFGRETKKQFF TRBV27 NA NA TRBJ2-1
TGCGCCAGCAGCCCAAGACATGATGAGCAGTTCTTC CASSPRHDEQFF TRBV4-1 NA NA TRBJ2-1
TGTGCCAGCAGCCCGGGGGGCCTAAGCTCCTACAATGAGCAGTTCTTC CASSPGGLSSYNEQFF TRBV9 NA NA TRBJ2-1
TGTGCTAGCAGCGTAAACAGCTTTTCCAACACTGAAGCTTTCTTT CASSVNSFSNTEAFF TRBV7-7 NA NA TRBJ1-1
TGTGCCAGTAGTGCTCGCGGCGTCAGGGACAGTTCCTACGAGCAGTACTTC CASSARGVRDSSYEQYF TRBV19 NA TRBD1 TRBJ2-7
TGTGCCAGCAGACCAAGCGGGGGCCTCTACAATGAGCAGTTCTTC CASRPSGGLYNEQFF TRBV6-5 NA TRBD2 TRBJ2-1
TGTGCCAGCAGTGAATCGGAGGAACCCTCTGGGGCCAACGTCCTGACTTTC CASSESEEPSGANVLTF TRBV25-1 few NA TRBJ2-6
TGTGCCAGCAGCTTAATAGCGGGGGGGCGATCAGATACGCAGTATTTT CASSLIAGGRSDTQYF TRBV7-3 NA TRBD2 TRBJ2-3
TGTGCCAGCAGCTTTTTTTTGAAACAGATAGCCAAAAACATTCAGTACTTC CASSFFLKQIAKNIQYF TRBV7-9 NA NA TRBJ2-4
TGTGCCAGTAGCCCGTCGACAGGGCTCTATGGCTACACCTTC CASSPSTGLYGYTF TRBV7-9 NA TRBD1 TRBJ1-2
TGCGCCAGCAGCAACCCCCAGGGGGCAGCAGAGACCCAGTACTTC CASSNPQGAAETQYF TRBV5-1 few TRBD1 TRBJ2-5
TGTGCCAGCAGCCAAGAGACTGCCCAGGGAGCTTTCTTT CASSQETAQGAFF TRBV7-9 few NA TRBJ1-1
TGTGCCAGCAGCTTAGCGTTCATCCCCGAGCAGTACTTC CASSLAFIPEQYF TRBV7-8 few NA TRBJ2-7
TGTGCCAGCAGCTCGACGGCGGGAAGGACGATAGGGCAGTACTTC CASSSTAGRTIGQYF TRBV5-5 NA NA TRBJ2-7
TGTGCCAGCAGTGACGGGTTGGGGCAGGGGAACGAGCAGTACTTC CASSDGLGQGNEQYF TRBV25-1 NA NA TRBJ2-7
TGTGCCAGCAACAAGGGGGGGGTAATCACTGAAGCTTTCTTT CASNKGGVITEAFF TRBV6-6 NA NA TRBJ1-1
TGTGCCAGCAGCCCAGCGGGGGGGCTCAGCTACGAGCAGTACTTC CASSPAGGLSYEQYF TRBV7-9 NA TRBD2 TRBJ2-7
TGTGCCAGCAGCACTTCCGGGACTGGGGCGACTGAAGCTTTCTTT CASSTSGTGATEAFF TRBV9 NA NA TRBJ1-1
TGCGCCAGCAGCAACGCCGGGACAGGGGGCCACGAGCAGTACTTC CASSNAGTGGHEQYF TRBV5-1 NA TRBD1 TRBJ2-7
TGTGCCAGCTCATTCGGAAACACCATATATTTT CASSFGNTIYF TRBV25-1 few NA TRBJ1-3
TGTGCCAGCAGCCCCAGGGGTACTGAAGCTTTCTTT CASSPRGTEAFF TRBV27 once NA TRBJ1-1
TGTGCCAGCAGTAAAGACAGGTTGAACACTGAAGCTTTCTTT CASSKDRLNTEAFF TRBV2 few NA TRBJ1-1
TGTGCCAGCAGCGGCCGGGGACTGGAGACCCAGTACTTC CASSGRGLETQYF TRBV9 NA NA TRBJ2-5
TGTGCCAGCAGCCGTCGGGTCCTTTCGGCCTACAATGAGCAGTTCTTC CASSRRVLSAYNEQFF TRBV5-6 NA NA TRBJ2-1
TGTGCCAGCAGTTACTACAGGGACACCGGGGAGCTGTTTTTT CASSYYRDTGELFF TRBV6-5 NA NA TRBJ2-2
TGTGCCAGCAGCTTAGGTTTTAGCGGGGGCACCGGGACCGGGGAGCTGTTTTTT CASSLGFSGGTGTGELFF TRBV7-8 NA TRBD2 TRBJ2-2
TGTGCCAGTAGTAGGAAACAGGGGGGGGCCGGGGAGCTGTTTTTT CASSRKQGGAGELFF TRBV19 NA NA TRBJ2-2
TGTGCCATCCCGGGAAGGACCTATGGCTACACCTTC CAIPGRTYGYTF TRBV2 few NA TRBJ1-2
TGTGCCAGCAGGTCGAGCCTGTACGAGCAGTACTTC CASRSSLYEQYF TRBV2 few NA TRBJ2-7
TGTGCCAGCAGCGTAGGGACAGCGAATTCACCCCTCCACTTT CASSVGTANSPLHF TRBV9 NA NA TRBJ1-6
TGTGCCACTAACCCCATTTGGAGCTCCTACAATGAGCAGTTCTTC CATNPIWSSYNEQFF TRBV27 NA NA TRBJ2-1
TGTGCCAGCAGCCCCCTCGCGAGCTCCTACGAGCAGTACTTC CASSPLASSYEQYF TRBV16 NA NA TRBJ2-7
TGTGCCAGCAGCCCCTATAGCAATCAGCCCCAGCATTTT CASSPYSNQPQHF TRBV27 NA NA TRBJ1-5
TGTGCCAGTAGTATAGTGTCGGGAAGCTACCCCTTC CASSIVSGSYPF TRBV19 NA NA TRBJ1-2
TGTGCCAGCAGCCAGAGGAGTTACCCTGAAGCTTTCTTT CASSQRSYPEAFF TRBV4-2 NA NA TRBJ1-1
TGTGCCAGCAGAATTATGGGACAGATAATGGATAGCAATCAGCCCCAGCATTTT CASRIMGQIMDSNQPQHF TRBV11-2 NA TRBD1 TRBJ1-5
TGTGCCAGCAGTGCAAAGAGTGCCGCACAGGGGGTCCCGTATTTT CASSAKSAAQGVPYF TRBV6-1 NA TRBD1 TRBJ2-3
TGTGCCAGCTACCAACTGGGACATTCCCATGAGCAGTTCTTC CASYQLGHSHEQFF TRBV6-5 NA NA TRBJ2-1
TGTGCCAGCAGTTTCCCGGGGGGCTATGGCTACACCTTC CASSFPGGYGYTF TRBV27 many NA TRBJ1-2
TGTGCCAGCAGCTTAGCGCTATACAATGAGCAGTTCTTC CASSLALYNEQFF TRBV7-6 NA NA TRBJ2-1
TGTTCCATAGAGCGGGGGACCGGGGAGCTGTTTTTT CSIERGTGELFF TRBV7-9 NA TRBD2 TRBJ2-2
TGTGCCAGCAGCTTAGGGACAGGGGACGAGCAGTACTTC CASSLGTGDEQYF TRBV7-6 NA TRBD1 TRBJ2-7
TGTGCCAGCTCTGCGGGGGGCCCAAAAGATACGCAGTATTTT CASSAGGPKDTQYF TRBV7-3 NA TRBD2 TRBJ2-3
TGTGCCAGTTCGGCGCGATCACAGGTTACCAATCAGCCCCAGCATTTT CASSARSQVTNQPQHF TRBV19 NA NA TRBJ1-5